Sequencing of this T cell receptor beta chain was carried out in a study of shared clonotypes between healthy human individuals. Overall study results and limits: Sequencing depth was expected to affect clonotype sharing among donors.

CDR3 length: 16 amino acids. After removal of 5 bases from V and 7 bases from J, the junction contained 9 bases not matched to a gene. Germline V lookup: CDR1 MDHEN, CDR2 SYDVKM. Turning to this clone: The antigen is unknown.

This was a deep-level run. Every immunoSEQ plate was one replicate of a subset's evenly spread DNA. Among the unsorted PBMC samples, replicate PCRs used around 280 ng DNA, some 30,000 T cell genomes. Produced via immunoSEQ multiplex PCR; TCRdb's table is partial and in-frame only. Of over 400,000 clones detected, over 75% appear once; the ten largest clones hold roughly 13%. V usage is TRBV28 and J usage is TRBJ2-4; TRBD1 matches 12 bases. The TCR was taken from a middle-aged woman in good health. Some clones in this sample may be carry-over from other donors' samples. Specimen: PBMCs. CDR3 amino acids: CASSPPPGQGANIQYF. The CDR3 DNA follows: TGTGCCAGCAGTCCTCCCCCGGGACAGGGGGCGAACATTCAGTACTTC.